These 27 T cell receptor beta chains were all obtained from the same sample, sequenced in a study of neoadjuvant anti-PD-1 for oral cavity cancer. The assay was immunoSEQ multiplex PCR, and TCRdb's table has in-frame clones only and misses some. This table holds roughly 9,300 clones, around 63% found once. Sequences were derived from tumor tissue, sampled before nivolumab (anti-PD-1) treatment. The source is a person between 40 and 79 years old with oral cavity squamous cell carcinoma.

The V call is TRBV7-9, the J call TRBJ1-2; no clear D. The ends were cut back, 1 base at V and 4 bases at J, with 13 bases in the middle. This CDR3 has 15 residues. Germline V gene lookup returns CDR1 SEHNR and CDR2 FQNEAQ (reference sequence). The CDR3 region is CASSLGVAGGYGYTF. The CDR3 nucleotides read TGTGCCAGCAGCTTAGGGGTGGCAGGTGGCTATGGCTACACCTTC.

The chain uses TRBV7-8 and TRBJ2-7; the D is unclear. CDR1 SGHVS and CDR2 FQNEAQ come from the germline V gene. This CDR3 comprises 16 residues. V shed 3 bases and J shed 2 bases, with 17 bases lying between them. The CDR3 loop reads CASSFRQQPPTYEQYF. For the CDR3, the DNA is TGTGCCAGCAGCTTCCGCCAACAGCCGCCGACCTACGAGCAGTACTTC.

As concerns this clone: This CDR3 is also generated by other DNA sequences in the sample. The chain has TRBV27 and TRBJ1-5; D might be TRBD1 (6 bases). This CDR3 comprises 14 residues. The germline gives CDR1 MNHEY, CDR2 SMNVEV (reference sequence). V lost 3 bases, J lost 5 bases, and 11 bases lay in between. DNA of the CDR3: TGTGCCAGCAGTTTTGGTTCAGGGGATCAGCCCCAGCATTTT. Protein sequence: CASSFGSGDQPQHF.

A few counts support this clone. The rearrangement joins TRBV6-1 to TRBJ1-1; D gene uncertain. The germline V gene encodes CDR1 MNHNS and CDR2 SASEGT. The CDR3 is made up of 13 amino acids. With 7 bases removed from V and 8 bases from J, the gap between germline ends came to 17 bases. CDR3 loop: CASKDRTAAEAFF. CDR3 nucleotide sequence: TGTGCCAGCAAGGATAGAACGGCGGCAGAAGCTTTCTTT.

The chain is built from TRBV4-2 and TRBJ2-7, with TRBD2 matching 9 bases. After removal of 1 base from V and 0 bases from J, the junction contained 7 bases not matched to a gene. CDR1 is LGHNA and CDR2 is YNFKEQ in the germline V gene. CDR3 size: 17 residues. CDR3 region: CASSQVWGGGASYEQYF. CDR3 sequence (DNA): TGTGCCAGCAGCCAAGTATGGGGCGGGGGGGCCTCCTACGAGCAGTACTTC.

On this clone: One end of the junction fails to match germline, which may point to a read error. The J gene is TRBJ2-7, the V gene TRBV5-4; 8 bases align to TRBD2. The germline CDR1 and CDR2 sequences are SGHNT and YYREEE (reference sequence). CDR3 length equals 14 residues. CDR3 region: CASSLAGGGRPSDF. The CDR3, as DNA: TGTGCCAGCAGCTTGGCAGGCGGCGGGAGGCCATCCGACTTC.

The chain joins TRBV6-7 to TRBJ2-3, with 12 bases aligning to TRBD2. TRBV6-7 is classed as an ORF, of uncertain function. V shed 2 bases and J 0 bases; nucleotides not matched to a gene: 3. CDR3 length: 17 amino acids. The CDR3 sequence: CASSYGLAGKSTDTQYF. Here the CDR3 DNA reads TGTGCCAGCAGTTACGGACTAGCGGGGAAAAGCACAGATACGCAGTATTTT.

This sequence joins TRBV7-3 and TRBJ1-1; 7 positions agree with TRBD1. V shed 6 bases and J 6 bases; nucleotides not matched to a gene: 7. CDR3 length: 13 residues. The V gene's germline CDR1 is SGHTA and CDR2 FQGTGA. The CDR3 DNA reads TGTGCCAGCAGAGAGACAGGGAGCGCTGAAGCTTTCTTT. It specifies CASRETGSAEAFF. Full variable domain (outside the CDR3, taken from reference TRBV7-3 and TRBJ1-1): GAGVSQTPSNKVTEKGKYVELRCDPISGHTALYWYRQSLGQGPEFLIYFQGTGAADDSGLPNDRFFAVRPEGSVSTLKIQRTERGDSAVYLCASRETGSAEAFFGQGTRLTVV.

CDR3 nucleotide sequence: TGCGCCAGCAGCTTGAACAGTGCAACTAATGAAAAACTGTTTTTT. Amino acid sequence: CASSLNSATNEKLFF. The chain joins TRBV5-1 to TRBJ1-4; D unclear. The length of the CDR3 is 15 residues. Germline CDR1 SGHRS, CDR2 YFSETQ. Trimming took 1 base from V and 0 from J, leaving 7 bases between them.

This chain links TRBV7-8 with TRBJ2-7, with 8 bases fitting TRBD1. The J segment lost 6 bases and the V segment lost 1 base, leaving 11 bases of the junction unmatched. The CDR3 runs 16 residues. Germline-derived CDR1 and CDR2 are SGHVS and FQNEAQ. The CDR3 DNA is TGTGCCAGCAGCTTAGTCGAGGGGACAGGATTTTTCGAGCAGTACTTC. Translation gives CASSLVEGTGFFEQYF.

The chain carries TRBV9 and TRBJ2-2; D remains unclear. Trimming shortened V by 4 bases and J by 5 bases, and 18 bases separated the two germline ends. The CDR3 totals 16 residues. Germline V CDR1 and CDR2: SGDLS, YYNGEE. CDR3 in amino acids: CASSPTITMRTGELFF. The CDR3 nucleotides are TGTGCCAGCAGCCCTACTATCACCATGAGGACCGGGGAGCTGTTTTTT.

This chain joins TRBV6-5 and TRBJ2-7; 12 bases line up with TRBD2. There are 16 residues in the CDR3. Germline CDR1 and CDR2: MNHEY and SVGAGI. J gave up 0 bases and V 4 bases, and 4 bases lay outside the gene matches. The CDR3 region is CASSFLAGGSSYEQYF. CDR3 nucleotide sequence: TGTGCCAGCAGTTTCCTAGCGGGGGGGAGCTCCTACGAGCAGTACTTC.

This clone was picked up a small number of times. This chain uses TRBV7-9 with TRBJ2-7; D uncertain. The CDR3 covers 13 residues. V was pared by 4 bases and J by 3 bases, with 10 bases between. CDR1 SEHNR and CDR2 FQNEAQ come from the germline V gene (reference sequence). In nucleotides, the CDR3 is TGTGCCAGCAGCTCAAAAGGAAGCTACGAGCAGTACTTC. It specifies CASSSKGSYEQYF.

The CDR3 sequence is CASSSDGIMNTEAFF. Written as DNA, the CDR3 is TGTGCCAGCAGCTCGGACGGAATCATGAACACTGAAGCTTTCTTT. The chain has TRBV11-2 and TRBJ1-1; D call uncertain. This CDR3 contains 15 residues. V was trimmed by 4 bases and J by 0 bases, leaving 12 bases between them. CDR1 is SGHAT and CDR2 is FQNNGV in the germline V gene.

This chain links TRBV6-5 with TRBJ1-1, with 7 bases aligning to TRBD1. The CDR3 covers 15 residues. Germline V CDR1 and CDR2: MNHEY, SVGAGI. The trim removed 0 bases at V and 3 bases at J, leaving 4 bases unmatched. In nucleotides, the CDR3 is TGTGCCAGCAGTTACTCCCGACAGGGAGACACTGAAGCTTTCTTT. It encodes CASSYSRQGDTEAFF.

This chain links TRBV2 with TRBJ1-2; 8 bases are shared with TRBD1. V lost 4 bases, J lost 7 bases, and 5 bases stayed unmatched. In germline, CDR1 is SNHLY, CDR2 FYNNEI. The CDR3 contains 13 residues. The DNA of the CDR3 is TGTGCCAGCAGTGGGGGGACAGGCCCTGGCTACACCTTC. Encoded protein: CASSGGTGPGYTF.

The J gene is TRBJ2-3, the V gene TRBV11-2; 10 positions match TRBD2. V was clipped by 3 bases and J by 2 bases; unmatched bases: 5. This CDR3 comprises 16 residues. Per germline, CDR1 SGHAT and CDR2 FQNNGV. DNA of the CDR3: TGTGCCAGCAGCTTGGGGCTAGCGGGAGCCACAGATACGCAGTATTTT. This encodes CASSLGLAGATDTQYF. Drawing the rest from reference TRBV11-2 and TRBJ2-3, the complete variable domain is EAGVAQSPRYKIIEKRQSVAFWCNPISGHATLYWYQQILGQGPKLLIQFQNNGVVDDSQLPKDRFSAERLKGVDSTLKIQPAKLEDSAVYLCASSLGLAGATDTQYFGPGTRLTVL.

Of note for this clone: At one of its ends the junction is not consistent with the germline gene, which may arise from a read error. Other DNA sequences in the sample encode the same CDR3. The chain carries TRBV7-9 and TRBJ2-1; 8 bases align to TRBD2. Germline V gives CDR1 SEHNR, CDR2 FQNEAQ (reference sequence). The CDR3 is made up of 14 amino acids. CDR3 nucleotide sequence: TGTGCCAGCAGCCTAGCGGGTTCCTACAATGAGCAGTTCTTC. This codes for CASSLAGSYNEQFF.

The chain employs TRBV28 and TRBJ1-2, with D possibly being TRBD1 (5 bases). With 2 bases removed from V and 6 bases from J, the gap between germline ends came to 19 bases. The CDR3 is made up of 16 amino acids. Looked up from germline, CDR1 is MDHEN and CDR2 is SYDVKM. The CDR3 region has the DNA TGTGCCAGCAGTTTACGTACGGGTCGGGGGGAACATGGCTACACCTTC. This gives the protein CASSLRTGRGEHGYTF.

In nucleotides, the CDR3 is TGTGCCAGTAGTATGGGGACAGGGTTCAATGAGCAGTTCTTC. Protein sequence: CASSMGTGFNEQFF. The J gene is TRBJ2-1, the V gene TRBV19; 9 nucleotides agree with TRBD1. Per the germline V gene, CDR1 is LNHDA and CDR2 is SQIVND (reference sequence). This CDR3 region has 14 residues. J gave up 6 bases and V 3 bases, and 3 bases lay outside the gene matches. The full variable domain, its missing parts supplied by reference TRBV19 and TRBJ2-1, is DGGITQSPKYLFRKEGQNVTLSCEQNLNHDAMYWYRQDPGQGLRLIYYSQIVNDFQKGDIAEGYSVSREKKESFPLTVTSAQKNPTAFYLCASSMGTGFNEQFFGPGTRLTVL.

The gene calls are TRBV6-5 and TRBJ1-1; D not certain. Germline-derived CDR1 and CDR2 are MNHEY and SVGAGI. V dropped 4 bases and J dropped 7 bases, with 13 bases sitting between them. This CDR3 has 13 amino acids. The CDR3 DNA sequence: TGTGCCAGCAGTTCCCCCCGAGGAGTTGAAGCTTTCTTT. Translation: CASSSPRGVEAFF.

The rearrangement uses TRBV7-3 and TRBJ1-5; no firm D call. CDR1 and CDR2 (germline): SGHTA, FQGTGA. The CDR3 extends over 13 amino acids. V was cut by 4 bases and J by 3 bases, with 7 bases left in between. The CDR3, as DNA: TGTGCCAGCAGCTCACAGTTCAATCAGCCCCAGCATTTT. Encoded protein: CASSSQFNQPQHF.

In this sample, this clone turned up a few times. Written as DNA, the CDR3 is TGCGCCAGCAGCCAAGATCGTCCGACGGGAGCTTTCTTT. Its protein is CASSQDRPTGAFF. The chain carries TRBV4-1 and TRBJ1-1; no definite D call. The CDR3 totals 13 residues. Per germline, CDR1 MGHRA and CDR2 YSYEKL. V lost 0 bases and J 10 bases, leaving 12 bases between the germline ends.

The J gene is TRBJ2-2, the V gene TRBV27, with 8 bases aligning to TRBD2. V trimming: 10 bases; J trimming: 1 base; junction bases outside the gene matches: 11. The CDR3 consists of 16 residues. Germline CDR1 and CDR2: MNHEY and SMNVEV (reference sequence). The CDR3 is CATYRGGGRNTGELFF. The CDR3 nucleotides are TGTGCCACCTACCGGGGCGGGGGGCGGAACACCGGGGAGCTGTTTTTT.

This clone was seen once. The gene calls are TRBV30 and TRBJ1-1, with D possibly matching TRBD1 (6 bases). CDR3 size: 13 residues. Trimming took 0 bases from V and 1 from J, leaving 6 bases between them. CDR1 and CDR2 from the germline V gene are GTSNPN and SVGIG (reference sequence). CDR3 protein: CAWSVQGNTEAFF. In DNA, the CDR3 is TGTGCCTGGAGTGTACAGGGGAACACTGAAGCTTTCTTT.

V and J are TRBV18 and TRBJ1-1; 8 bases align to TRBD1. The CDR3 is made up of 15 amino acids. Unmatched junction bases numbered 12, after V lost 1 base and J lost 11 bases. Germline values: CDR1 KGHSH, CDR2 LQKENI. The CDR3 spells CASSPRLGTGRRAFF. The CDR3 DNA reads as TGTGCCAGCTCACCACGGCTAGGGACAGGCAGGAGGGCTTTCTTT.

The chain employs TRBV7-9 and TRBJ1-1, with 7 positions matching TRBD1. Per germline, CDR1 SEHNR and CDR2 FQNEAQ (reference sequence). This CDR3 region has 14 residues. The J segment lost 4 bases and the V segment lost 5 bases, leaving 7 bases of the junction unmatched. CDR3 region: CASSPTGVGTEAFF. The CDR3 region has the DNA TGTGCCAGCAGCCCCACAGGGGTGGGCACTGAAGCTTTCTTT.